This entry lists 26 T cell receptor beta chains sequenced from one sample in a study of chemoradiotherapy in HPV16-positive cancers. Clones were read by immunoSEQ multiplex PCR, and TCRdb kept only the in-frame ones, dropping some. The sample comprises about 22,000 clones, around 73% of which are singletons, and 2% to 3% rests with the top ten. The sample was taken from a patient who underwent chemoradiotherapy. The receptors were sampled from a human donor with HPV-associated anogenital cancer.

In nucleotides, the CDR3 is TGTGCCAGCAGCCCGAGATGGACAGGGCACAATGAGCAGTTCTTC. Protein sequence: CASSPRWTGHNEQFF. This sequence joins TRBV5-6 and TRBJ2-1, with 8 nucleotides matching TRBD1. V shed 4 bases and J 5 bases; nucleotides not matched to a gene: 8. CDR3 length equals 15 residues. The germline CDR1 and CDR2 sequences are SGHDT and YYEEEE.

The CDR3: CASSVDRGEFYEQYF. The CDR3 nucleotides are TGTGCCAGCAGCGTAGACAGAGGCGAGTTTTACGAGCAGTACTTC. V is TRBV9 and J is TRBJ2-7; D remains ambiguous. Germline V gene data show CDR1 as SGDLS and CDR2 as YYNGEE. With 0 bases removed from V and 4 bases from J, the gap between germline ends came to 14 bases. The CDR3 contains 15 residues.

The sample holds one count of this clone. The chain uses TRBV27 and TRBJ2-3, with D hard to call. The V gene lost 0 bases and the J gene lost 4 bases, with 17 bases spanning the gap. The V gene's germline CDR1 is MNHEY and CDR2 SMNVEV (reference sequence). The CDR3 spans 17 residues. The CDR3 nucleotides read TGTGCCAGCAGTTTATCTTTGTTGTCGGCTCGGTCAGATACGCAGTATTTT. Its translation is CASSLSLLSARSDTQYF.

The chain recombines TRBV15 with TRBJ1-2, with a weak D call TRBD1 (6 bases). The CDR3 has 14 residues. V was clipped by 5 bases and J by 7 bases, with 17 bases between them. CDR1 and CDR2 (germline): LNHNV, YYDKDF (reference sequence). The chain's CDR3 is CATSPGVLAIGYTF. As DNA, the CDR3 is TGTGCCACCAGCCCAGGGGTGTTGGCGATTGGCTACACCTTC.

The chain uses TRBV20-1 and TRBJ2-7; D gene uncertain. V shed 0 bases and J shed 3 bases, with 3 bases lying between them. The germline CDR1 and CDR2 sequences are DFQATT and SNEGSKA (reference sequence). There are 11 residues in the CDR3. This CDR3 reads CSARESYEQYF. The CDR3 DNA sequence: TGCAGTGCTAGAGAAAGCTACGAGCAGTACTTC.

The V gene is TRBV5-1, the J gene TRBJ2-2, with TRBD1 matching over 8 bases. The germline V gene encodes CDR1 SGHRS and CDR2 YFSETQ. V was clipped by 4 bases and J by 15 bases; unmatched bases: 8. The CDR3 extends over 12 amino acids. The CDR3 DNA follows: TGCGCCAGCAGCCACGGACAGGGAATGTTGTTTTTT. Amino acids: CASSHGQGMLFF.

This clone came up a few times. The V gene is TRBV28, the J gene TRBJ1-3; TRBD1 agrees at 9 bases. The J segment lost 0 bases and the V segment lost 5 bases, leaving 5 bases of the junction unmatched. The CDR3 is made up of 16 amino acids. Germline CDR1 reads MDHEN; CDR2 reads SYDVKM. The CDR3 region is CASSRTGARSGNTIYF. DNA for the CDR3: TGTGCCAGCAGTAGGACAGGGGCACGCTCTGGAAACACCATATATTTT.

This clone was picked up a small number of times. The rearrangement links TRBV6-9 to TRBJ2-7; maybe TRBD1 (6 bases). V shed 4 bases and J shed 3 bases, with 22 bases lying between them. CDR3 size: 17 residues. From germline, CDR1 is MNHGY and CDR2 SVAAGI. CDR3 sequence (DNA): TGTGCCAGCAGTTTGGCGTCACAGGGCGTTATTGTCTACGAGCAGTACTTC. Protein sequence: CASSLASQGVIVYEQYF.

This clone was detected only a few times. This chain joins TRBV4-2 and TRBJ1-2; the D gene is possibly TRBD1 (5 bases). V shed 0 bases and J shed 1 base, with 9 bases lying between them. The germline V gene has CDR1 LGHNA and CDR2 YNFKEQ. The CDR3 has 15 amino acids. The CDR3 protein is CASSQDDRGNYGYTF. The CDR3 DNA reads as TGTGCCAGCAGCCAAGACGACAGAGGTAACTATGGCTACACCTTC.

The chain recombines TRBV7-2 with TRBJ1-4; D unclear. Per the germline V gene, CDR1 is SGHTA and CDR2 is FQGNSA. Trimming shortened V by 1 base and J by 7 bases, and 10 bases separated the two germline ends. The CDR3 spans 14 residues. In DNA form, the CDR3 reads TGTGCCAGCAGCTTAGTAGCCCCCCTTGAAAAACTGTTTTTT. This gives the protein CASSLVAPLEKLFF.

The V and J genes are TRBV6-6 and TRBJ1-1; no clear D gene. Germline loops: CDR1 MNHNY, CDR2 SVGAGI (reference sequence). V lost 11 bases and J lost 6, with 22 bases in between. This CDR3 has 14 amino acids. CDR3 nucleotides: TGTGCCGCCAACCTTAGGGAAGGTTTAGCTGAAGCTTTCTTT. Amino acids: CAANLREGLAEAFF.

The rearrangement uses TRBV11-3 and TRBJ2-1, with 8 bases identical to TRBD2. In germline, CDR1 is SGHNT, CDR2 YENEEA. The ends lost 8 bases at V and 7 bases at J; junction bases unmatched: 4. The CDR3 runs to 12 residues. The CDR3 spells CASSGGVNEQFF. The CDR3 DNA sequence: TGTGCCAGCTCCGGGGGGGTAAATGAGCAGTTCTTC.

The CDR3 sequence: CAWSATLRGRGEAFF. DNA of the CDR3: TGTGCCTGGAGTGCTACCCTCAGGGGGCGCGGTGAAGCTTTCTTT. The V and J genes are TRBV30 and TRBJ1-1; 8 bases are a match to TRBD1. Germline CDR1 and CDR2: GTSNPN and SVGIG (reference sequence). The ends lost 1 base at V and 7 bases at J; junction bases unmatched: 11. The CDR3 totals 15 residues.

CDR3 DNA: TGTGCCAGCAGCTTGGGTAGCGGGCTGATCTCCTACAATGAGCAGTTCTTC. This translates into CASSLGSGLISYNEQFF. The chain recombines TRBV7-3 with TRBJ2-1; 7 bases are a match to TRBD2. Germline V gene lookup returns CDR1 SGHTA and CDR2 FQGTGA. This CDR3 region has 17 residues. With 3 bases clipped from V and 0 bases from J, the junction kept 8 bases outside the gene matches.

In this sample, this clone turned up a few times. The chain carries TRBV4-2 and TRBJ2-1; D ambiguous. CDR1 and CDR2 (germline): LGHNA, YNFKEQ. V lost 2 bases and J 0 bases, leaving 11 bases between the germline ends. The CDR3 runs to 16 residues. CDR3 sequence (DNA): TGTGCCAGCAGCCAATATGGCGGCAGCTCCTACAATGAGCAGTTCTTC. Translating it yields CASSQYGGSSYNEQFF.

This clone was seen a handful of times. V usage is TRBV28 and J usage is TRBJ2-3; no clear D. Trimming pared 1 base from V and 0 bases from J, leaving 14 bases between. The CDR3 loop spans 17 amino acids. CDR1 MDHEN and CDR2 SYDVKM come from the germline V gene. CDR3 nucleotide sequence: TGTGCCAGCAGTTTATCCAGTTTAATTACTAGCACAGATACGCAGTATTTT. Translating it yields CASSLSSLITSTDTQYF.

V usage is TRBV28 and J usage is TRBJ2-7, with 8 bases that match TRBD1. V lost 6 bases and J lost 2; bases outside the gene matches: 3. This CDR3 has 13 amino acids. Germline loops: CDR1 MDHEN, CDR2 SYDVKM. The CDR3 here is CASRDRVTYEQYF. In nucleotides, the CDR3 is TGTGCCAGCAGGGACAGGGTTACCTACGAGCAGTACTTC.

J is TRBJ1-1 and V is TRBV7-3; D remains unclear. The CDR3 length is 13 residues. V lost 2 bases and J lost 2, with 6 bases in between. Looked up from germline, CDR1 is SGHTA and CDR2 is FQGTGA. CDR3 bases: TGTGCCAGCAGCTTACAAGTTAACACTGAAGCTTTCTTT. As protein: CASSLQVNTEAFF.

This clone has a handful of counts. The chain recombines TRBV11-2 with TRBJ1-3, with D uncertain. With 1 base removed from V and 0 bases from J, the gap between germline ends came to 1 base. There are 13 residues in the CDR3. Germline CDR1 reads SGHAT; CDR2 reads FQNNGV. The CDR3 protein is CASSLGSGNTIYF. The DNA for the CDR3 is TGTGCCAGCAGCTTAGGCTCTGGAAACACCATATATTTT.

V is TRBV18 and J is TRBJ2-5; possible D gene TRBD2, 5 bases. The V end lost 6 bases, the J end lost 1 base, and 9 bases lay between the germline ends. The V gene's germline CDR1 is KGHSH and CDR2 LQKENI. The CDR3 covers 13 residues. CDR3 sequence: CASSRGTQETQYF. CDR3 DNA sequence: TGTGCCAGCTCCCGGGGAACCCAAGAGACCCAGTACTTC.

This chain uses TRBV5-1 with TRBJ2-2, with D perhaps matching TRBD1 or TRBD2 (5 bases each). This CDR3 contains 13 residues. In germline, CDR1 is SGHRS, CDR2 YFSETQ. The V end was cut by 1 base, the J end by 6 bases, with 7 bases between. CDR3 sequence: CASSLTGPGELFF. CDR3 DNA: TGCGCCAGCAGCTTGACGGGGCCCGGGGAGCTGTTTTTT.

Note on this clone: At the DNA level, this CDR3 is encoded by other sequences in the same sample as well. The genes are TRBV19 and TRBJ2-1, with a tentative D call TRBD2 (5 bases). Trimming cost V 3 bases and J 0 bases, with 6 bases left between them. This CDR3 region has 14 residues. Germline loops: CDR1 LNHDA, CDR2 SQIVND (reference sequence). The CDR3 DNA is TGTGCCAGTAGTATGGGGAGCTCCTACAATGAGCAGTTCTTC. Residues: CASSMGSSYNEQFF.

The J gene is TRBJ2-7, the V gene TRBV28; D unresolved. Trimming took 7 bases from V and 3 from J, leaving 13 bases between them. Germline V gene data show CDR1 as MDHEN and CDR2 as SYDVKM. The CDR3 is 13 residues long. CDR3 DNA sequence: TGTGCCAGCATCTCCTCTGGTCTCTACGAGCAGTACTTC. Protein: CASISSGLYEQYF.

The chain carries TRBV5-1 and TRBJ2-3; D is unresolved. V was pared by 4 bases and J by 0 bases, with 9 bases between. CDR1 is SGHRS and CDR2 is YFSETQ in the germline V gene. This CDR3 is built from 14 residues. The CDR3: CASSTGHSTDTQYF. The DNA for the CDR3 is TGCGCCAGCAGCACCGGTCACAGCACAGATACGCAGTATTTT.

The chain is built from TRBV6-6 and TRBJ2-2; possibly TRBD1 for D (8 bases). Trimming shortened V by 1 base and J by 5 bases, and 14 bases separated the two germline ends. Germline CDR1 reads MNHNY; CDR2 reads SVGAGI (reference sequence). This CDR3 comprises 16 residues. The CDR3 spells CASSYYRGGRTGELFF. In DNA form, the CDR3 reads TGTGCCAGCAGTTACTACAGGGGGGGGAGAACCGGGGAGCTGTTTTTT.

The chain carries TRBV10-3 and TRBJ2-5, with a tentative D call TRBD2 (5 bases). Germline CDR1 and CDR2: ENHRY and SYGVKD. Trimming took off 5 bases at V and 3 bases at J, with 13 bases between the two ends. The CDR3 covers 14 residues. Written as DNA, the CDR3 is TGTGCCATCAGTACTCTTCCGGGGAAAGAGACCCAGTACTTC. Translation: CAISTLPGKETQYF.